The 28 T cell receptor beta chains given below trace back to one sample, sequenced in a study of response to subunit inactivated influenza vaccine. TCRdb called the RT-PCR reads again in MiXCR, with one record for every CDR3 protein. Here the sample spans 550,000 to 600,000 distinct CDR3 sequences, roughly 10% being singletons. Sequencing was performed on PBMCs from blood, taken on the day of vaccination. The receptors were gathered from a middle-aged man who received an inactivated influenza vaccine.

This clonotype was picked up a small number of times. The chain recombines TRBV7-2 with TRBJ2-1; no clear D gene. From germline, CDR1 is SGHTA and CDR2 FQGNSA. The V end was cut by 3 bases, the J end by 6 bases, with 12 bases between. The CDR3 consists of 14 residues. CDR3 sequence reads: CASSLADGSNEQFF. As DNA, the CDR3 is TGTGCCAGCAGCTTGGCGGACGGTTCCAATGAGCAGTTCTTC.

The sample holds a few counts of this clonotype. The V call is TRBV12-3 or TRBV12-4, the J call TRBJ1-2, with D hard to call. The CDR3 extends over 15 amino acids. Trimming cost V 7 bases and J 4 bases, with 19 bases left between them. CDR3 protein: CASTRTRSVGYGYTF. The CDR3 region has the DNA TGTGCCAGCACTAGAACGAGGTCGGTGGGCTATGGCTACACCTTC.

For this clonotype: One end of the junction fails to match germline, which may point to a read error. As DNA, the CDR3 is TGTGTCAGCAGCGTAAGCGGGGGCCCCTGGTCCGGCGAGCAGTACTTC. It yields the protein CVSSVSGGPWSGEQYF. The V call is TRBV9, the J call TRBJ2-7; the match to TRBD2 covers 8 bases. The CDR3 is 16 residues long. Germline V gene lookup returns CDR1 SGDLS and CDR2 YYNGEE.

This clonotype was picked up a small number of times. The chain is built from TRBV18 and TRBJ2-5; TRBD1 matches at 8 bases. Germline CDR1 is KGHSH and CDR2 is LQKENI. This CDR3 region has 15 residues. Trimming at V came to 1 base and at J to 5 bases, leaving 6 bases not matched to a gene. This CDR3 reads CASSPRQGSMETQYF. The CDR3 nucleotides read TGTGCCAGCTCACCACGACAGGGGAGTATGGAGACCCAGTACTTC.

The chain employs TRBV6-1 and TRBJ2-7; tentative D call: TRBD1 (6 bases). This CDR3 comprises 14 residues. Trimming shortened V by 1 base and J by 2 bases, and 9 bases separated the two germline ends. The germline CDR1 and CDR2 sequences are MNHNS and SASEGT. The chain's CDR3 is CASSEGTAPYEQYF. CDR3 nucleotides: TGTGCCAGCAGTGAAGGGACAGCACCCTACGAGCAGTACTTC.

This clonotype was detected a few times. The chain uses TRBV28 and TRBJ2-7; D perhaps matches TRBD2 (5 bases). CDR1 and CDR2 (germline): MDHEN, SYDVKM. Trimming removed 0 bases from V and 2 bases from J, with 8 bases in between. The CDR3 covers 14 residues. CDR3 coding DNA: TGTGCCAGCAGTTTATGGCCCGGGGCCTACGAGCAGTACTTC. As protein: CASSLWPGAYEQYF. Looking up the rest from reference TRBV28 and TRBJ2-7 gives the full variable domain: DVKVTQSSRYLVKRTGEKVFLECVQDMDHENMFWYRQDPGLGLRLIYFSYDVKMKEKGDIPEGYSVSREKKERFSLILESASTNQTSMYLCASSLWPGAYEQYFGPGTRLTVT.

This clonotype came up a few times. The V gene is TRBV28, the J gene TRBJ2-3; 14 positions match TRBD2. Germline CDR1 and CDR2: MDHEN and SYDVKM. This CDR3 is 19 amino acids long. CDR3 coding DNA: TGTGCAATCTACTCAAAAACCGGGACTAGCGGGAGCTTTCCAGATACGCAGTATTTT. Its protein is CAIYSKTGTSGSFPDTQYF.

This clonotype was counted ten times or more. The chain links TRBV20-1 to TRBJ2-7; D unresolved. Per germline, CDR1 DFQATT and CDR2 SNEGSKA (reference sequence). The V end lost 6 bases, the J end lost 3 bases, and 12 bases lay between the germline ends. The CDR3 contains 12 residues. CDR3 nucleotide sequence: TGCAGTGCCAAGCAGAGAAGCTACGAGCAGTACTTC. Its protein product is CSAKQRSYEQYF.

The V call is TRBV20-1, the J call TRBJ2-7; 9 bases align to TRBD2. This CDR3 has 13 residues. V lost 1 base, J lost 6 bases, and 4 bases stayed unmatched. Per the germline V gene, CDR1 is DFQATT and CDR2 is SNEGSKA (reference sequence). DNA for the CDR3: TGCAGTGCTAGAGTGCGGGAGGGCCTCGAGCAGTACTTC. Protein sequence: CSARVREGLEQYF.

The chain links TRBV20-1 to TRBJ2-2; D unresolved. CDR3 length: 13 residues. The V and J ends lost 5 bases and 7 bases respectively, with 14 bases between them. Germline V gene lookup returns CDR1 DFQATT and CDR2 SNEGSKA (reference sequence). The CDR3 DNA follows: TGCAGTGCTTCAGGCCCCAGCTACGGGGAGCTGTTTTTT. This encodes CSASGPSYGELFF.

In its sample, this clonotype was seen many times. The chain has TRBV29-1 and TRBJ2-1, with 9 positions matching TRBD2. V shed 6 bases and J 7 bases; nucleotides not matched to a gene: 7. The CDR3 totals 13 residues. CDR1 and CDR2 (germline): SQVTM, ANQGSEA. CDR3 DNA sequence: TGCAGCGTCCTTAGCGGGAGCACAAATGAGCAGTTCTTC. It codes for CSVLSGSTNEQFF.

This clonotype has only a few counts. This chain connects TRBV20-1 to TRBJ2-1; 7 bases agree with TRBD2. The CDR3 spans 15 residues. Trimming took 2 bases from V and 0 from J; bases not matched to a gene: 4. CDR1 is DFQATT, CDR2 SNEGSKA, per germline (reference sequence). For the CDR3, the DNA is TGCAGTGCTAGAACGATAGCGGGCTCCTACAATGAGCAGTTCTTC. This gives the protein CSARTIAGSYNEQFF.

The DNA of the CDR3 is TGTGCCAGCAGCGCCAGGGGAGGGTCGGAGCAGCCCCAGCATTTT. Its protein is CASSARGGSEQPQHF. The chain recombines TRBV7-9 with TRBJ1-5, with TRBD1 as a possible D gene (6 bases). The germline V gene encodes CDR1 SEHNR and CDR2 FQNEAQ (reference sequence). The CDR3 has 15 residues. The V gene lost 5 bases and the J gene lost 7 bases, with 18 bases spanning the gap.

The chain couples TRBV20-1 to TRBJ2-7; TRBD1 matches 9 bases. Unmatched junction bases numbered 5, after V lost 2 bases and J lost 0 bases. CDR1 DFQATT and CDR2 SNEGSKA come from the germline V gene (reference sequence). The length of the CDR3 is 15 residues. CDR3 region: CSARKMGQGSYEQYF. For the CDR3, the DNA is TGCAGTGCTAGAAAGATGGGACAGGGCTCCTACGAGCAGTACTTC.

This clonotype has only a few counts. The V call is TRBV14, the J call TRBJ2-2; 10 nucleotides line up with TRBD1. This CDR3 comprises 15 residues. CDR1 SGHDN and CDR2 FVKESK come from the germline V gene. V dropped 4 bases and J dropped 6; count of bases not matched to a gene: 5. For the CDR3, the DNA is TGTGCCAGCAGCCGCCGGACAGGGGGAGCCGGGGAGCTGTTTTTT. It translates to CASSRRTGGAGELFF.

This clonotype has only a few counts. The chain combines TRBV15 with TRBJ2-3, with a weak D call TRBD1 (6 bases). The CDR3 is made up of 19 amino acids. Germline V gene sequence: CDR1 LNHNV, CDR2 YYDKDF (reference sequence). The ends were cut back, 3 bases at V and 7 bases at J, with 29 bases in the middle. The CDR3 DNA reads TGTGCCACCAGCAGCGACAGGAGCCTCCGGACTTCCTCACGGAATACGCAGTATTTT. This sequence encodes CATSSDRSLRTSSRNTQYF.

This clonotype has only a few counts. The V call is TRBV5-6, the J call TRBJ1-1; D gene unclear. The V end lost 2 bases, the J end lost 8 bases, and 7 bases lay between the germline ends. Germline assignment: CDR1 SGHDT and CDR2 YYEEEE. CDR3 length: 11 amino acids. The CDR3 loop reads CASSFGQEAFF. The DNA for the CDR3 is TGTGCCAGCAGCTTTGGGCAAGAAGCTTTCTTT.

The sample holds many counts of this clonotype. V gene TRBV24-1 combines with J gene TRBJ2-2; TRBD2 matches at 10 bases. This CDR3 spans 16 amino acids. Germline V gene sequence: CDR1 KGHDR, CDR2 SFDVKD. V was pared by 6 bases and J by 5 bases, with 8 bases of the junction left unmatched. The CDR3 DNA follows: TGTGCCACCAGTCGGTCCGGGACTAGCGTGACCGGGGAGCTGTTTTTT. As protein: CATSRSGTSVTGELFF.

The V gene is TRBV5-1, the J gene TRBJ1-1; 7 bases are a match to TRBD1. Unmatched junction bases numbered 10, after V lost 2 bases and J lost 0 bases. Germline V gives CDR1 SGHRS, CDR2 YFSETQ. The CDR3 sequence is 17 residues long. CDR3 nucleotides: TGCGCCAGCAGCTTAGTCCACAGGGGTACCTTGAACACTGAAGCTTTCTTT. It is translated as CASSLVHRGTLNTEAFF.

This sequence joins TRBV20-1 and TRBJ1-6, with 7 bases identical to TRBD1. This CDR3 has 17 residues. CDR1 and CDR2 from the germline V gene are DFQATT and SNEGSKA (reference sequence). V shed 4 bases and J 10 bases; nucleotides not matched to a gene: 19. Here the CDR3 DNA reads TGCAGTGCTATGGCAGCCCAAATCCCAGACAGGGTCTCACCCCTCCACTTT. It codes for CSAMAAQIPDRVSPLHF.

This sequence joins TRBV11-2 and TRBJ2-7, with 9 bases fitting TRBD1. This CDR3 contains 13 residues. V shed 9 bases and J 2 bases; nucleotides not matched to a gene: 5. Looked up from germline, CDR1 is SGHAT and CDR2 is FQNNGV. The CDR3 DNA reads as TGTGCCAGTAAGACAGGGGGAGCCTACGAGCAGTACTTC. Its translation: CASKTGGAYEQYF.

The chain couples TRBV20-1 to TRBJ2-7, with D maybe TRBD2 (6 bases). The CDR3 contains 13 residues. V lost 2 bases and J lost 5, with 13 bases in between. In germline, CDR1 is DFQATT, CDR2 SNEGSKA (reference sequence). Here the CDR3 DNA reads TGCAGTGCTAGATCGGTACTAGCAGACGAGCAGTACTTC. Translation gives CSARSVLADEQYF.

There are a few counts of this clonotype. The chain links TRBV28 to TRBJ1-3; D is perhaps TRBD1 (5 bases). CDR1 MDHEN and CDR2 SYDVKM come from the germline V gene. Trimming cost V 3 bases and J 0 bases, with 9 bases left between them. The CDR3 has 15 amino acids. CDR3 DNA sequence: TGTGCCAGCAGTTTCTTTGACAGCTCTGGAAACACCATATATTTT. This sequence encodes CASSFFDSSGNTIYF.

The sample holds a few counts of this clonotype. This CDR3 reads CASSQDPDLRQFF. For the CDR3, the DNA is TGCGCCAGCAGCCAAGATCCAGACCTGAGACAGTTCTTC. V is TRBV4-3 and J is TRBJ2-1; D is undetermined. Trimming left V 0 bases short and J 13 bases short, with 13 bases between. The CDR3 length is 13 residues. CDR1 and CDR2 (germline): LGHNA, YSLEER.

V usage is TRBV7-2 and J usage is TRBJ2-7, with TRBD2 matching over 8 bases. CDR1 and CDR2 from the germline V gene are SGHTA and FQGNSA. V lost 5 bases and J lost 3; bases outside the gene matches: 12. CDR3 size: 16 residues. CDR3 DNA: TGTGCCAGCAGCCTACGTCCGGGAGGGCAGAGCTACGAGCAGTACTTC. It is translated as CASSLRPGGQSYEQYF.

This rearrangement joins TRBV29-1 to TRBJ2-1; 13 bases line up with TRBD2. CDR3 length: 15 residues. The V gene's germline CDR1 is SQVTM and CDR2 ANQGSEA. V dropped 7 bases and J dropped 5; count of bases not matched to a gene: 8. Here the CDR3 DNA reads TGCAGCGCCGGGACTAGCGGGGTAAGGGACAATGAGCAGTTCTTC. This gives the protein CSAGTSGVRDNEQFF.

This clonotype was picked up many times. The chain joins TRBV12-3 or TRBV12-4 to TRBJ2-1, with TRBD2 matching 14 bases. J lost 8 bases, V lost 1 base, and 4 bases had no gene match. This CDR3 region has 16 residues. The CDR3 spells CASSLGLAGGPYEQFF. The CDR3, as DNA: TGTGCCAGCAGTTTAGGACTAGCGGGAGGGCCCTATGAGCAGTTCTTC.

Many counts were recorded for this clonotype. The chain employs TRBV11-1 and TRBJ2-1; TRBD1 is a possible D gene (6 bases). V was cut by 1 base and J by 4 bases, with 11 bases left in between. This CDR3 spans 15 amino acids. Germline loops: CDR1 SGHAT, CDR2 FQDESV (reference sequence). This chain's CDR3 is CASSLGGQQYNEQFF. CDR3 nucleotide sequence: TGTGCCAGCAGCTTAGGGGGACAACAATACAATGAGCAGTTCTTC.